The present TCR beta chain was sequenced within a study of cytomegalovirus exposure and HLA in healthy donors. Study in general: Earlier work reported approximately 110 million unique TCR beta sequences from some 180 million T cells. Whole-study findings and limits: In a later analysis, parvovirus B19, influenza, CMV and Epstein-Barr virus appeared linked to several top co-occurrence clusters.

The primer mix had 60 Vbeta and 13 Jbeta primers. Clones were read by immunoSEQ multiplex PCR, and TCRdb kept only the in-frame ones, dropping some. The sample has around 170,000 clones; around 85% are singletons. Notes on this clone: Its cognate antigen is unknown.

The V and J ends lost 3 bases and 4 bases, in that order; junction bases with no gene match: 8. Germline V gives CDR1 MGHRA, CDR2 YSYEKL. The CDR3 consists of 15 residues. Sequencing was done on a sample of PBMCs. The rearrangement uses TRBV4-1 and TRBJ2-5; 7 nucleotides align to TRBD1. The clonotype was recovered from a man aged 40-49 years in good health and CMV-seropositive. This CDR3 reads CASSHPTRGSETQYF. In DNA, the CDR3 is TGCGCCAGCAGCCATCCGACCAGGGGGTCAGAGACCCAGTACTTC.